A selection of T cell receptor beta chains follows, all from one sample in a study of vaccination and CD4 T cells after COVID-19. TCRdb analysed the PCR reads with MiXCR anew, one entry per CDR3 protein. This sample carries about 26,000 distinct CDR3 sequences, approximately 41% of them seen once, and the ten largest clones take approximately 5.3%. These receptors have no identified antigens. Sample: CD4+ T cells from blood, cultured in vitro, taken about 7 months after SARS-CoV-2 vaccination. These receptors originate from a human donor who had recovered from COVID-19. Each CDR3 is given with its conserved first and last residue. A D gene is named only where the DNA matches it firmly. Rows give clone size only sometimes, using once, few, many, or a class for an expanded clone.

d_gene: TRBD2
j_gene: TRBJ2-5
v_gene: TRBV7-9
abundance: .
CDR3nt: TGTGCCAGCAGCACAACTAGCGGTCAAGAGACCCAGTACTTC
CDR3aa: CASSTTSGQETQYF

d_gene: TRBD1
j_gene: TRBJ2-7
v_gene: TRBV20-1
abundance: few
CDR3nt: TGCAGTGCTAGAGTGGGACAGGGGGCTCGGGAGCAGTACTTC
CDR3aa: CSARVGQGAREQYF

d_gene: .
j_gene: TRBJ1-6
v_gene: TRBV2
abundance: once
CDR3nt: TGTGCCGGCAGCGTGACAGGAGATTCACCCCTCCACTTT
CDR3aa: CAGSVTGDSPLHF

d_gene: .
j_gene: TRBJ1-2
v_gene: TRBV6-2/TRBV6-3
abundance: .
CDR3nt: TGTGCCAGCAGTGAACAGGGATACATGACTGGCTACACCTTC
CDR3aa: CASSEQGYMTGYTF

d_gene: TRBD1
j_gene: TRBJ2-5
v_gene: TRBV28
abundance: .
CDR3nt: TGTGCCAGCAGTTCCTCCGGGACAGGGACCAAAGAGACCCAGTACTTC
CDR3aa: CASSSSGTGTKETQYF

d_gene: .
j_gene: TRBJ1-5
v_gene: TRBV11-2
abundance: .
CDR3nt: TGTGCCAGCAGCTTAGATGGCGGGAGGGCCCAGCCCCAGCATTTT
CDR3aa: CASSLDGGRAQPQHF

d_gene: TRBD1
j_gene: TRBJ2-3
v_gene: TRBV28
abundance: .
CDR3nt: TGTGCCAGCAGTAGGGCGACAGGGGGGACAGATACGCAGTATTTT
CDR3aa: CASSRATGGTDTQYF

d_gene: .
j_gene: TRBJ2-5
v_gene: TRBV6-2/TRBV6-3
abundance: .
CDR3nt: TGTGCCAGCAAGGAGACGACCCAAGAGACCCAGTACTTC
CDR3aa: CASKETTQETQYF

d_gene: .
j_gene: TRBJ2-7
v_gene: TRBV28
abundance: .
CDR3nt: TGTGCCAGCAGAAAAAAATACGAGCAGTACTTC
CDR3aa: CASRKKYEQYF

d_gene: .
j_gene: TRBJ1-1
v_gene: TRBV28
abundance: once
CDR3nt: TGTGCCAGCAGATCGGCTGGACCCCTTGGAAATGAAGCTTTCTTT
CDR3aa: CASRSAGPLGNEAFF

d_gene: TRBD1
j_gene: TRBJ2-7
v_gene: TRBV28
abundance: .
CDR3nt: TGTGCCAGCAGTTTCCCCACCCAGGGACAGCAGAGGAATTACTACGAGCAGTACTTC
CDR3aa: CASSFPTQGQQRNYYEQYF

d_gene: .
j_gene: TRBJ2-3
v_gene: TRBV24-1
abundance: .
CDR3nt: TGTGCTATAGGGGAAGCCAACACAGATACGCAGTATTTT
CDR3aa: CAIGEANTDTQYF

d_gene: .
j_gene: TRBJ1-1
v_gene: TRBV27
abundance: .
CDR3nt: TGTGCCAGCAGTAGGACCGCGCTGAGGGGGGCTGAAGCTTTCTTT
CDR3aa: CASSRTALRGAEAFF

d_gene: .
j_gene: TRBJ2-1
v_gene: TRBV7-2
abundance: .
CDR3nt: TGTGCCAGCAGCTTAGGCGTTGGCTCCTACAATGAGCAGTTCTTC
CDR3aa: CASSLGVGSYNEQFF

d_gene: TRBD1
j_gene: TRBJ2-3
v_gene: TRBV20-1
abundance: few
CDR3nt: TGCAGTGCTTCCGACAGGGGCACAGATACGCAGTATTTT
CDR3aa: CSASDRGTDTQYF

d_gene: TRBD1
j_gene: TRBJ2-3
v_gene: TRBV24-1
abundance: few
CDR3nt: TGTGCCACCAGTGATGACACAGGGGGCCCAGATACGCAGTATTTT
CDR3aa: CATSDDTGGPDTQYF

d_gene: .
j_gene: TRBJ2-6
v_gene: TRBV6-5
abundance: .
CDR3nt: TGTGCCAGCAGTTACTCAGTTGATGGAACGGCACGGTTGGACTCTGGGGCCAACGTCCTGACTTTC
CDR3aa: CASSYSVDGTARLDSGANVLTF

d_gene: .
j_gene: TRBJ1-2
v_gene: TRBV20-1
abundance: .
CDR3nt: TGCAGTGCTAGTAGGACTAACTATGGCTACACCTTC
CDR3aa: CSASRTNYGYTF

d_gene: .
j_gene: TRBJ2-7
v_gene: TRBV7-6
abundance: .
CDR3nt: TGTGCCAGCAGTCTTGGGGACGGGAGCTCCTACGAGCAGTACTTC
CDR3aa: CASSLGDGSSYEQYF

d_gene: TRBD2
j_gene: TRBJ2-7
v_gene: TRBV18
abundance: once
CDR3nt: TGTGCCAGCTCACGTAGCGGGAGGGGCCTATCCGAGCAGTACTTC
CDR3aa: CASSRSGRGLSEQYF